The sequence of this T cell receptor beta chain was determined in a study of cytomegalovirus exposure and HLA in healthy donors. A multiplex PCR was run with 60 Vbeta primers and 13 Jbeta primers. Measured with immunoSEQ multiplex PCR; TCRdb has only the in-frame clones, and not every one. The table lists about 110,000 clones, roughly 70% of them singletons, with approximately 2.8% in the top ten. This clone was counted a few times. The CDR3 loop spans 16 amino acids. Between the trimmed V and J ends, which lost 4 bases and 8 bases, there was a span of 22 bases. Germline values: CDR1 SGDLS, CDR2 YYNGEE.

The chain has TRBV9 and TRBJ2-1, with D possibly TRBD2 on 5 matching bases. Material for sequencing was PBMCs. This clonotype originated in a male donor in good health and CMV-seropositive. CDR3 sequence: CASSPLVVSVSDEQFF. CDR3 DNA sequence: TGTGCCAGCAGCCCACTAGTTGTTTCGGTTAGCGATGAGCAGTTCTTC.